This TCR beta chain appears in the sequencing data of a study of response to subunit inactivated influenza vaccine. The CDR3 consists of 15 residues. Germline-derived CDR1 and CDR2 are SGHRS and YFSETQ. V lost 3 bases, J lost 3 bases, and 15 bases lay in between. Findings and caveats of the study: Researchers suggested that each seasonal influenza vaccination recruits few new T cells.

Using its own MiXCR run on the RT-PCR reads, TCRdb lists one record per CDR3 protein. The data hold hundreds of thousands of distinct CDR3 sequences, with about 25% observed a single time. Details on this clonotype: Antigen unknown.

The TCR sequence derives from a man in his fifties who received an inactivated influenza vaccine. The rearrangement uses TRBV5-1 and TRBJ1-1; D is perhaps TRBD1 (5 bases). Sequenced here: CD4+ T cells sorted from PBMCs, sampled around 5 days after vaccination. CDR3 sequence: CASSWAGTRDTEAFF. The CDR3 DNA is TGCGCCAGCAGCTGGGCCGGGACCCGGGACACTGAAGCTTTCTTT. Full variable domain (rest looked up from reference TRBV5-1 and TRBJ1-1): KAGVTQTPRYLIKTRGQQVTLSCSPISGHRSVSWYQQTPGQGLQFLFEYFSETQRNKGNFPGRFSGRQFSNSRSEMNVSTLELGDSALYLCASSWAGTRDTEAFFGQGTRLTVV.